The 30 T cell receptor beta chains presented below share a single source sample, sequenced in a study of T cells in Graves' hyperthyroidism and ophthalmopathy. It was RNA transcripts that yielded the amplified TCR beta CDR3 regions. The TCR CDR3 first-round RT-PCR relied on the HTBI primer set. Via MiXCR, TCRdb re-called the multiplex PCR reads, giving one row per CDR3 protein. The sample comprises fewer than 400,000 distinct CDR3 sequences, just under 25% of which are singletons, and roughly 70% rests with the top ten. Sequencing was done on a sample of blood. Receptors were obtained from a man aged 45-65 years with Graves' hyperthyroidism.

This clonotype was counted many times. This rearrangement joins TRBV11-2 to TRBJ2-3; D is uncertain. The ends were cut back, 1 base at V and 2 bases at J, with 7 bases in the middle. This CDR3 contains 14 residues. Germline V lookup: CDR1 SGHAT, CDR2 FQNNGV. The CDR3 DNA reads TGTGCCAGCAGCTTAGTGGGCCTCACAGATACGCAGTATTTT. This sequence encodes CASSLVGLTDTQYF.

The chain is built from TRBV29-1 and TRBJ2-7, with 12 bases identical to TRBD2. Germline V gene sequence: CDR1 SQVTM, CDR2 ANQGSEA. The junction had 10 bases not matched to a gene; V was cut back by 0 bases and J by 1 base. The CDR3 covers 18 residues. Written as DNA, the CDR3 is TGCAGCGTTGAAGAGCTAGCGGGAGGGGCAGATCAGTCCTACGAGCAGTACTTC. This translates into CSVEELAGGADQSYEQYF.

In this sample, this clonotype turned up a few times. The chain links TRBV29-1 to TRBJ2-1; no firm D call. The ends were cut back, 8 bases at V and 7 bases at J, with 15 bases in the middle. Germline values: CDR1 SQVTM, CDR2 ANQGSEA. This CDR3 spans 12 amino acids. The CDR3 bases are TGCAGCTCACAAGAAAGCCTTAATGAGCAGTTCTTC. It encodes CSSQESLNEQFF.

The chain recombines TRBV20-1 with TRBJ2-2; the D call may be TRBD1 or TRBD2 (5 bases each). V lost 2 bases to trimming and J lost 0 bases, with 7 bases between them. The CDR3 runs 14 residues. The germline V gene encodes CDR1 DFQATT and CDR2 SNEGSKA (reference sequence). CDR3 DNA: TGCAGTGCTAGAAGAGGGGCGAACACCGGGGAGCTGTTTTTT. Translated: CSARRGANTGELFF.

The genes are TRBV19 and TRBJ2-1; 11 nucleotides line up with TRBD2. CDR1 is LNHDA and CDR2 is SQIVND in the germline V gene (reference sequence). The V segment lost 7 bases and the J segment 8 bases; nucleotides outside the gene matches: 19. The CDR3 has 18 amino acids. CDR3 sequence (DNA): TGTGCCAGTACCTCCCGGGAAGGTCCGGGACTAGCGGATGATGAGCAGTTCTTC. It is translated as CASTSREGPGLADDEQFF.

A note on this clonotype: This could be a read error, since a much larger clone is one nucleotide away. The chain is built from TRBV7-2 and TRBJ2-7; 7 bases agree with TRBD2. This CDR3 is built from 17 residues. Per germline, CDR1 SGHTA and CDR2 FQGNSA. V shed 5 bases and J 0 bases; nucleotides not matched to a gene: 13. CDR3 sequence: CASSGEPGLTFSYEQYF. CDR3 sequence (DNA): TGTGCCAGCAGCGGGGAACCGGGACTAACGTTCTCCTACGAGCAGTACTTC.

This clonotype has a handful of counts. This sequence joins TRBV5-4 and TRBJ2-5; D is unresolved. Germline lookup yields CDR1 SGHNT and CDR2 YYREEE (reference sequence). V was shortened by 3 bases and J by 5 bases, with 20 bases between the two germline ends. The CDR3 length is 16 residues. Here the CDR3 reads CASSSPFHSKNETQYF. The CDR3 DNA follows: TGTGCCAGCAGCTCTCCGTTTCATTCGAAGAATGAGACCCAGTACTTC. Supplemented by reference TRBV5-4 and TRBJ2-5, the full variable domain reads ETGVTQSPTHLIKTRGQQVTLRCSSQSGHNTVSWYQQALGQGPQFIFQYYREEENGRGNFPPRFSGLQFPNYSSELNVNALELDDSALYLCASSSPFHSKNETQYFGPGTRLLVL.

The chain joins TRBV29-1 to TRBJ2-2; 7 bases line up with TRBD2. Germline CDR1 and CDR2: SQVTM and ANQGSEA. V gave up 1 base and J gave up 6 bases; unmatched junction bases: 2. CDR3 length: 13 amino acids. The CDR3 DNA reads TGCAGCGTTGAAGTCCGGGGGGCCGGGGAGCTGTTTTTT. Translated: CSVEVRGAGELFF.

The chain employs TRBV5-1 and TRBJ2-3, with D uncertain. The V gene's germline CDR1 is SGHRS and CDR2 YFSETQ. V lost 1 base, J lost 1 base, and 10 bases lay in between. The CDR3 runs to 15 residues. As DNA, the CDR3 is TGCGCCAGCAGCTTGACCGGAACCCGCACAGATACGCAGTATTTT. Translated, it gives CASSLTGTRTDTQYF.

There are a few counts of this clonotype. Because it lacks the conserved phenylalanine or tryptophan at the end, this CDR3 is likely a read error. This chain joins TRBV2 and TRBJ1-2; D may be TRBD1 (5 bases). V was pared by 5 bases and J by 6 bases, with 10 bases between. Germline assignment: CDR1 SNHLY and CDR2 FYNNEI. The CDR3 runs 12 residues. The DNA of the CDR3 is TGTGCCAGCAGTCCAGGGAGGGATGGCTACACCCTC. Translating gives CASSPGRDGYTL.

The sample holds many counts of this clonotype. This sequence joins TRBV3-1 and TRBJ1-5; D remains unclear. V was clipped by 0 bases and J by 5 bases, with 8 bases between them. Germline V gene sequence: CDR1 LGHDT, CDR2 YNNKEL (reference sequence). This CDR3 has 14 amino acids. CDR3 nucleotide sequence: TGTGCCAGCAGCCAAGAAGGTCCCTATCAGCCCCAGCATTTT. Translating gives CASSQEGPYQPQHF.

This clonotype was found many times. V and J are TRBV2 and TRBJ1-1, with TRBD1 as a possible D gene (6 bases). The CDR3 extends over 13 amino acids. Germline loops: CDR1 SNHLY, CDR2 FYNNEI. The V end was cut by 9 bases, the J end by 1 base, with 12 bases between. CDR3 sequence: CARGAKPNTEAFF. The DNA for the CDR3 is TGTGCCAGGGGGGCTAAACCGAACACTGAAGCTTTCTTT.

In its sample, this clonotype was seen many times. This chain uses TRBV28 with TRBJ2-1; 8 bases fit TRBD1. The CDR3 spans 13 residues. Trimming at V came to 7 bases and at J to 9 bases, leaving 8 bases not matched to a gene. Germline loops: CDR1 MDHEN, CDR2 SYDVKM. The CDR3 reads CASIQGAVGEQFF. Written as DNA, the CDR3 is TGTGCCAGCATCCAGGGGGCTGTCGGTGAGCAGTTCTTC.

The V gene is TRBV19, the J gene TRBJ2-5, with D maybe TRBD2 (5 bases). CDR1 and CDR2 (germline): LNHDA, SQIVND (reference sequence). V lost 6 bases to trimming and J lost 4 bases, with 12 bases between them. The CDR3 has 13 amino acids. CDR3 loop: CASRELEGETQYF. As DNA, the CDR3 is TGTGCCAGTAGGGAACTCGAGGGAGAGACCCAGTACTTC. Drawing the rest from reference TRBV19 and TRBJ2-5, the complete variable domain is DGGITQSPKYLFRKEGQNVTLSCEQNLNHDAMYWYRQDPGQGLRLIYYSQIVNDFQKGDIAEGYSVSREKKESFPLTVTSAQKNPTAFYLCASRELEGETQYFGPGTRLLVL.

This clonotype was seen only a few times. The gene calls are TRBV9 and TRBJ2-3; D is possibly TRBD1 or TRBD2 (6 bases each). Germline values: CDR1 SGDLS, CDR2 YYNGEE. Trimming cost V 0 bases and J 3 bases, with 17 bases left between them. CDR3 length: 17 residues. The CDR3 loop is CASSVEEGRGGTDTQYF. The CDR3 DNA follows: TGTGCCAGCAGCGTAGAGGAGGGAAGAGGGGGAACAGATACGCAGTATTTT.

This rearrangement joins TRBV11-1 to TRBJ1-5, with D possibly TRBD1 on 5 matching bases. Germline-derived CDR1 and CDR2 are SGHAT and FQDESV (reference sequence). The CDR3 extends over 13 amino acids. V was clipped by 6 bases and J by 9 bases, with 15 bases between them. CDR3 region: CASRTIGGGPQHF. CDR3 in DNA: TGTGCCAGCAGGACTATTGGGGGGGGGCCCCAGCATTTT.

This clonotype has at least ten counts. V is TRBV11-3 and J is TRBJ2-1; the match to TRBD2 covers 7 bases. The CDR3 extends over 14 amino acids. V shed 5 bases and J 6 bases; nucleotides not matched to a gene: 7. CDR1 SGHNT and CDR2 YENEEA come from the germline V gene. The CDR3 sequence is CASSEGGLVNEQFF. Written as DNA, the CDR3 is TGTGCCAGCAGCGAAGGCGGACTAGTCAATGAGCAGTTCTTC.

This clonotype was detected ten times or more. The rearrangement uses TRBV7-3 and TRBJ2-1, with no clear D. Germline CDR1 and CDR2: SGHTA and FQGTGA. The CDR3 sequence is 15 residues long. The ends were cut back, 0 bases at V and 4 bases at J, with 10 bases in the middle. The CDR3 loop is CASSLTLNGYNEQFF. DNA for the CDR3: TGTGCCAGCAGCTTAACGTTAAACGGTTACAATGAGCAGTTCTTC.

The rearrangement joins TRBV10-3 to TRBJ2-7, with unresolved D. The CDR3 runs to 12 residues. CDR1 ENHRY and CDR2 SYGVKD come from the germline V gene. The germline V and J ends were trimmed by 6 bases and 5 bases, with 11 bases remaining between them. The DNA of the CDR3 is TGTGCCATCAGCCCATCTAGTCACGAGCAGTACTTC. Residues: CAISPSSHEQYF.

This clonotype turned up a few times. The chain uses TRBV27 and TRBJ2-1; maybe TRBD1 (6 bases). V dropped 2 bases and J dropped 4 bases, with 12 bases sitting between them. Germline V gene data show CDR1 as MNHEY and CDR2 as SMNVEV (reference sequence). The CDR3 consists of 15 residues. This CDR3 is CASSLRDTGYNEQFF. The CDR3 nucleotides read TGTGCCAGCAGTTTAAGGGACACAGGTTACAATGAGCAGTTCTTC.

On this clonotype: A much larger clone lies one base from this, so it may be a read error. CDR3 bases: TGTGCCAGCAGCCCAAGGGACAGGGGTGCCTCTGATACGCAGTATTTT. Residues: CASSPRDRGASDTQYF. V usage is TRBV11-2 and J usage is TRBJ2-3; 10 bases align to TRBD1. CDR3 size: 16 residues. Trimming took 5 bases from V and 6 from J; bases not matched to a gene: 11. The germline gives CDR1 SGHAT, CDR2 FQNNGV.

This clonotype was counted only a few times. The J gene is TRBJ1-3, the V gene TRBV2; no clear D gene. Trimming left V 7 bases short and J 2 bases short, with 12 bases between. The CDR3 runs to 14 residues. Germline CDR1 and CDR2: SNHLY and FYNNEI. The CDR3 bases are TGTGCCAGCACCCGCCCGAGGACTGGAAACACCATATATTTT. Residues: CASTRPRTGNTIYF. Full variable domain (remainder filled in from reference TRBV2 and TRBJ1-3): EPEVTQTPSHQVTQMGQEVILRCVPISNHLYFYWYRQILGQKVEFLVSFYNNEISEKSEIFDDQFSVERPDGSNFTLKIRSTKLEDSAMYFCASTRPRTGNTIYFGEGSWLTVV.

V gene TRBV27 combines with J gene TRBJ1-1; D is uncertain. Germline assignment: CDR1 MNHEY and CDR2 SMNVEV (reference sequence). V was clipped by 0 bases and J by 3 bases, with 11 bases between them. The CDR3 has 15 amino acids. The CDR3 spells CASSLSIGSDTEAFF. As DNA, the CDR3 is TGTGCCAGCAGTTTATCGATTGGATCGGACACTGAAGCTTTCTTT.

This clonotype was picked up a small number of times. In nucleotides, the CDR3 is TGTGCCTGGAGTGTAGCTGCGGGCGGATACGAGCAGTACTTC. This codes for CAWSVAAGGYEQYF. This sequence joins TRBV30 and TRBJ2-7; tentatively, D is TRBD2 (5 bases). Trimming removed 0 bases from V and 4 bases from J, with 13 bases in between. This CDR3 comprises 14 residues. Germline CDR1 reads GTSNPN; CDR2 reads SVGIG (reference sequence).

This clonotype was seen many times. The V gene is TRBV5-5, the J gene TRBJ2-1; 8 bases are shared with TRBD2. Trimming took 5 bases from V and 9 from J; bases not matched to a gene: 10. This CDR3 spans 14 amino acids. Germline V gene sequence: CDR1 SGHKS, CDR2 YYEKEE (reference sequence). Here the CDR3 reads CASRSGLAQGEQFF. The DNA of the CDR3 is TGTGCCAGCAGAAGTGGACTAGCTCAGGGTGAGCAGTTCTTC.

The CDR3 here is CASSIEAPGQAFSGANVLTF. The DNA of the CDR3 is TGTGCCAGTAGTATAGAAGCCCCGGGACAGGCCTTCTCTGGGGCCAACGTCCTGACTTTC. The rearrangement joins TRBV19 to TRBJ2-6; TRBD1 agrees at 8 bases. The V and J ends lost 0 bases and 0 bases, in that order; junction bases with no gene match: 10. CDR1 LNHDA and CDR2 SQIVND come from the germline V gene (reference sequence). This CDR3 is 20 amino acids long.

In this sample, this clonotype turned up a few times. V is TRBV10-3 and J is TRBJ2-7, with D possibly TRBD1 on 6 matching bases. The CDR3 sequence is 13 residues long. V was cut by 4 bases and J by 3 bases, with 10 bases left in between. CDR1 is ENHRY, CDR2 SYGVKD, per germline. The CDR3, as DNA: TGTGCCATCAGTGGGGACAATCTCTACGAGCAGTACTTC. The encoded protein is CAISGDNLYEQYF.

As to this clonotype: Given a much more abundant clone one base away, this may be a read error. The chain couples TRBV7-9 to TRBJ1-1; a possible D gene is TRBD1 (6 bases). The ends were cut back, 2 bases at V and 6 bases at J, with 19 bases in the middle. Germline values: CDR1 SEHNR, CDR2 FQNEAQ (reference sequence). The CDR3 sequence is 16 residues long. The CDR3 DNA sequence: TGTGCCAGCAGCTTATCCGGGCGTTTCGGGGGCGCTGAAGCTTTCTTT. Its protein is CASSLSGRFGGAEAFF.

This clonotype was detected only a few times. The chain employs TRBV18 and TRBJ2-3, with D tentatively TRBD1 (6 bases). Looked up from germline, CDR1 is KGHSH and CDR2 is LQKENI. V was pared by 6 bases and J by 2 bases, with 12 bases between. The length of the CDR3 is 14 residues. The CDR3 DNA follows: TGTGCCAGCTCGCAGCAGGGGTTCACAGATACGCAGTATTTT. Amino acid sequence: CASSQQGFTDTQYF.

The chain couples TRBV20-1 to TRBJ2-7; D tentatively reads TRBD1 or TRBD2 (6 bases each). V shed 5 bases and J shed 3 bases, with 20 bases lying between them. The CDR3 runs to 15 residues. The germline V gene encodes CDR1 DFQATT and CDR2 SNEGSKA (reference sequence). CDR3 protein: CSAYPPWRGHYEQYF. CDR3 coding DNA: TGCAGTGCTTACCCGCCCTGGCGGGGACACTACGAGCAGTACTTC.